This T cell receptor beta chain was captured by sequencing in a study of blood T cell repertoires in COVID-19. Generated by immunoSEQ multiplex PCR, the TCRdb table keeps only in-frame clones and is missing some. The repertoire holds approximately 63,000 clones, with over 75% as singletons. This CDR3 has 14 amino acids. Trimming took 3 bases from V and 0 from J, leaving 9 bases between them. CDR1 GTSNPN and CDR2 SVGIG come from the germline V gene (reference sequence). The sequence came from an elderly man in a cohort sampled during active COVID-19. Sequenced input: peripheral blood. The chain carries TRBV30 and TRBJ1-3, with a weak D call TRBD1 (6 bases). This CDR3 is CAWRDRSSGNTIYF. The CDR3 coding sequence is TGTGCCTGGAGGGACAGATCCTCTGGAAACACCATATATTTT.